This T cell receptor beta chain came from a study of T-cell memory formation after mild COVID-19. Constant-segment-primed 5'RACE gave TCR alpha and TCR beta cDNA libraries with sample barcodes and UMIs. Via MiXCR, TCRdb re-called the 5' RACE reads, giving one row per CDR3 protein. The sample carries over 350,000 distinct CDR3 sequences, roughly 26% recorded once. The length of the CDR3 is 14 residues. With 8 bases clipped from V and 8 bases from J, the junction kept 10 bases outside the gene matches. The sequence was obtained from an adult woman who had mild COVID-19 (a few samples of this study predate the infection). Cell type and time point are not known. The sequencing input was PBMCs or a T cell subset sorted from them (not recorded which). V usage is TRBV12-3 or TRBV12-4 and J usage is TRBJ2-1; 9 bases are shared with TRBD2. This CDR3 is CASEASGKEDEQFF. The CDR3 DNA reads as TGTGCCAGCGAGGCTAGCGGGAAGGAGGATGAGCAGTTCTTC.